The 27 T cell receptor beta chains presented below share a single source sample, sequenced in a study of shared clonotypes between healthy human individuals. Using immunoSEQ multiplex PCR, the repertoire was profiled, and TCRdb retains in-frame clones only, with some absent. Of some 2 million clones listed, roughly 94% are singletons. Naive CD8 cells were CD45RO-negative, positively selected for CCR7, excluding terminally differentiated effector memory CD45RA+ cells. The material sequenced was naive CD8+ T cells sorted from blood. These receptors were obtained from a man aged 18 to 29 in good health.

J is TRBJ2-1 and V is TRBV4-1; 7 nucleotides align to TRBD2. From germline, CDR1 is MGHRA and CDR2 YSYEKL. The CDR3 totals 15 residues. The V segment lost 4 bases and the J segment 6 bases; nucleotides outside the gene matches: 9. The CDR3 loop is CASSPRERGSNEQFF. The CDR3 nucleotides are TGCGCCAGCAGCCCCCGAGAGCGGGGTAGCAATGAGCAGTTCTTC.

Note on this clone: The sample holds other DNA sequences that translate to the same CDR3. The genes are TRBV28 and TRBJ2-3; D not certain. Per germline, CDR1 MDHEN and CDR2 SYDVKM. CDR3 length: 14 amino acids. V lost 5 bases, J lost 0 bases, and 9 bases lay in between. The CDR3 reads CASSLITSTDTQYF. In DNA, the CDR3 is TGTGCCAGCAGTCTAATAACTAGCACAGATACGCAGTATTTT.

The gene calls are TRBV4-1 and TRBJ1-1; weak D call: TRBD1 (5 bases). The germline V gene has CDR1 MGHRA and CDR2 YSYEKL. Trimming left V 0 bases short and J 3 bases short, with 11 bases between. The CDR3 runs 15 residues. The CDR3 region has the DNA TGCGCCAGCAGCCAAGAAAGGGGAATGGACACTGAAGCTTTCTTT. Its protein product is CASSQERGMDTEAFF.

Remarks on this clone: The same CDR3 also results from other DNA sequences found in this sample. The V gene is TRBV27, the J gene TRBJ2-1; D is possibly TRBD2 (6 bases). With 2 bases removed from V and 0 bases from J, the gap between germline ends came to 8 bases. Germline lookup yields CDR1 MNHEY and CDR2 SMNVEV (reference sequence). This CDR3 is built from 15 residues. CDR3 amino acids: CASSLGGSSYNEQFF. In DNA, the CDR3 is TGTGCCAGCAGTTTAGGGGGGAGCTCCTACAATGAGCAGTTCTTC.

The chain employs TRBV6-6 and TRBJ2-7, with no clear D. The V end was cut by 6 bases, the J end by 6 bases, with 21 bases between. The germline gives CDR1 MNHNY, CDR2 SVGAGI (reference sequence). The CDR3 has 15 residues. CDR3 nucleotide sequence: TGTGCCAGCAGCAACCGCTTTGATCCGCAAATCGAGCAGTACTTC. It yields the protein CASSNRFDPQIEQYF.

J is TRBJ2-1 and V is TRBV5-4; possible D gene TRBD1, 6 bases. V lost 4 bases and J lost 4, with 9 bases in between. In germline, CDR1 is SGHNT, CDR2 YYREEE (reference sequence). The CDR3 runs to 13 residues. Here the CDR3 DNA reads TGTGCCAGCAGCAGGACAGAATACAATGAGCAGTTCTTC. Protein: CASSRTEYNEQFF.

This sequence joins TRBV5-1 and TRBJ1-2; D is perhaps TRBD1 (5 bases). CDR3 length: 15 amino acids. With 0 bases removed from V and 4 bases from J, the gap between germline ends came to 13 bases. CDR1 is SGHRS and CDR2 is YFSETQ in the germline V gene. CDR3 region: CASSLAQGNSYGYTF. Written as DNA, the CDR3 is TGCGCCAGCAGCTTGGCGCAGGGAAATTCCTATGGCTACACCTTC. The full variable domain, in which reference TRBV5-1 and TRBJ1-2 provide the parts outside the CDR3, is KAGVTQTPRYLIKTRGQQVTLSCSPISGHRSVSWYQQTPGQGLQFLFEYFSETQRNKGNFPGRFSGRQFSNSRSEMNVSTLELGDSALYLCASSLAQGNSYGYTFGSGTRLTVV.

The chain is built from TRBV9 and TRBJ2-1; 8 nucleotides match TRBD2. The trim removed 3 bases at V and 10 bases at J, leaving 12 bases unmatched. Per the germline V gene, CDR1 is SGDLS and CDR2 is YYNGEE. CDR3 size: 15 residues. CDR3 sequence: CASSAPPGLGIEQFF. The CDR3 nucleotides are TGTGCCAGCAGCGCCCCTCCGGGACTAGGTATAGAGCAGTTCTTC.

The CDR3 DNA is TGTGCCAGCAGCCGAGGGGCAGGTAGAGACACTGAAGCTTTCTTT. It specifies CASSRGAGRDTEAFF. V is TRBV7-9 and J is TRBJ1-1, with D possibly TRBD1 on 5 matching bases. The CDR3 spans 15 residues. With 5 bases removed from V and 3 bases from J, the gap between germline ends came to 16 bases. From germline, CDR1 is SEHNR and CDR2 FQNEAQ (reference sequence).

This clone was detected once. V and J are TRBV28 and TRBJ2-7; tentative D call: TRBD2 (6 bases). Germline V gene data show CDR1 as MDHEN and CDR2 as SYDVKM. The CDR3 covers 14 residues. V gave up 2 bases and J gave up 3 bases, with 11 bases separating them. The CDR3 sequence is CASSLAGTFYEQYF. The CDR3 region has the DNA TGTGCCAGCAGTTTAGCGGGGACGTTCTACGAGCAGTACTTC.

The chain is built from TRBV5-6 and TRBJ2-5, with D maybe TRBD2 (6 bases). The germline V gene has CDR1 SGHDT and CDR2 YYEEEE. Trimming took off 4 bases at V and 6 bases at J, with 22 bases between the two ends. The CDR3 totals 16 residues. The CDR3 nucleotides are TGTGCCAGCAGCACCCTTTCTCTAGGGGAGGCAAAGACCCAGTACTTC. Translated: CASSTLSLGEAKTQYF.

As to this clone: Other DNA sequences in the same sample also yield this CDR3. This sequence joins TRBV5-1 and TRBJ1-1; no definite D call. The CDR3 runs to 13 residues. Germline loops: CDR1 SGHRS, CDR2 YFSETQ. Trimming removed 0 bases from V and 2 bases from J, with 5 bases in between. CDR3 sequence: CASSLGANTEAFF. As DNA, the CDR3 is TGCGCCAGCAGCTTGGGGGCAAACACTGAAGCTTTCTTT.

The gene calls are TRBV11-2 and TRBJ2-5; 7 nucleotides align to TRBD2. V trimming: 7 bases; J trimming: 5 bases; junction bases outside the gene matches: 7. CDR3 length: 13 amino acids. From germline, CDR1 is SGHAT and CDR2 FQNNGV. CDR3 coding DNA: TGTGCCAGCACCGTGCGGGAGTGGGAGACCCAGTACTTC. It is translated as CASTVREWETQYF.

The chain is built from TRBV7-9 and TRBJ2-7; the D is unclear. This CDR3 is 12 amino acids long. Germline CDR1 SEHNR, CDR2 FQNEAQ (reference sequence). Trimming left V 5 bases short and J 4 bases short, with 9 bases between. The CDR3 DNA reads TGTGCCAGCAGCCCTTCGCATTACGAGCAGTACTTC. It is translated as CASSPSHYEQYF.

The V gene is TRBV7-8, the J gene TRBJ2-7; TRBD2 matches 8 bases. Germline CDR1 is SGHVS and CDR2 is FQNEAQ. The length of the CDR3 is 16 residues. Trimming removed 1 base from V and 4 bases from J; junction bases left unmatched: 9. For the CDR3, the DNA is TGTGCCAGCAGCTTAGGACAGCGGGAGTCCTCGTACGAGCAGTACTTC. Protein product: CASSLGQRESSYEQYF.

J is TRBJ2-1 and V is TRBV27; 11 positions agree with TRBD2. With V trimmed by 5 bases and J by 5 bases, 11 bases remained unmatched. The CDR3 runs 17 residues. Germline CDR1 MNHEY, CDR2 SMNVEV (reference sequence). Here the CDR3 reads CASSTIGTSGVNNEQFF. CDR3 DNA sequence: TGTGCCAGCAGTACCATTGGGACTAGCGGTGTTAACAATGAGCAGTTCTTC.

The V gene is TRBV19, the J gene TRBJ1-4; no firm D call. Trimming left V 5 bases short and J 4 bases short, with 11 bases between. The CDR3 loop spans 14 amino acids. Germline assignment: CDR1 LNHDA and CDR2 SQIVND (reference sequence). The CDR3 DNA is TGTGCCAGTAGTTTCCAGGCCCTTAATGAAAAACTGTTTTTT. Protein sequence: CASSFQALNEKLFF.

Only one count was recorded for this clone. This chain joins TRBV13 and TRBJ1-4; a possible D gene is TRBD1 (6 bases). The CDR3 has 14 residues. V lost 2 bases, J lost 5 bases, and 9 bases lay in between. Germline loops: CDR1 PRHDT, CDR2 FYEKMQ (reference sequence). CDR3 residues: CASSLRQGNEKLFF. CDR3 DNA: TGTGCCAGCAGCTTAAGGCAGGGGAATGAAAAACTGTTTTTT.

This sequence joins TRBV6-6 and TRBJ2-3, with D perhaps matching TRBD1 or TRBD2 (6 bases each). Looked up from germline, CDR1 is MNHNY and CDR2 is SVGAGI (reference sequence). The length of the CDR3 is 13 residues. The V and J ends lost 11 bases and 3 bases respectively, with 15 bases between them. The CDR3 sequence is CALGGHGTDTQYF. The CDR3 nucleotides read TGTGCCCTCGGGGGACACGGAACAGATACGCAGTATTTT.

V gene TRBV5-5 combines with J gene TRBJ2-7; TRBD1 or TRBD2 may be the D gene (5 bases each). CDR3 size: 14 residues. Germline V gene sequence: CDR1 SGHKS, CDR2 YYEKEE (reference sequence). The V end was cut by 2 bases, the J end by 2 bases, with 11 bases between. The CDR3 DNA reads TGTGCCAGCAGCTTAGGGGACGCACCCTACGAGCAGTACTTC. Amino acids: CASSLGDAPYEQYF.

The chain links TRBV2 to TRBJ2-7; 11 bases agree with TRBD2. Germline V CDR1 and CDR2: SNHLY, FYNNEI. The trim removed 2 bases at V and 6 bases at J, leaving 6 bases unmatched. This CDR3 contains 15 residues. This chain's CDR3 is CASSEYTSGSSEQYF. The CDR3 region has the DNA TGTGCCAGCAGTGAATACACTAGCGGGAGTTCCGAGCAGTACTTC. Filled out from reference TRBV2 and TRBJ2-7, the complete variable domain reads EPEVTQTPSHQVTQMGQEVILRCVPISNHLYFYWYRQILGQKVEFLVSFYNNEISEKSEIFDDQFSVERPDGSNFTLKIRSTKLEDSAMYFCASSEYTSGSSEQYFGPGTRLTVT.

The chain is built from TRBV7-9 and TRBJ2-5; no firm D call. The CDR3 is 13 amino acids. V was clipped by 5 bases and J by 5 bases, with 12 bases between them. The germline V gene has CDR1 SEHNR and CDR2 FQNEAQ (reference sequence). The CDR3 sequence is CASSLQPPETQYF. The CDR3 DNA sequence: TGTGCCAGCAGCCTCCAACCTCCGGAGACCCAGTACTTC.

Points on this clone: Other nucleotide sequences from this sample produce the same CDR3. For the CDR3, the DNA is TGTGCCAGCAGCGTCGGCGGGATAGGATACGAGCAGTACTTC. The encoded protein is CASSVGGIGYEQYF. The rearrangement joins TRBV9 to TRBJ2-7; possibly TRBD2 for D (6 bases). Germline lookup yields CDR1 SGDLS and CDR2 YYNGEE. V was clipped by 2 bases and J by 4 bases, with 13 bases between them. This CDR3 has 14 residues.

A single count supports this clone. The chain links TRBV4-1 to TRBJ1-1; D uncertain. Germline loops: CDR1 MGHRA, CDR2 YSYEKL. Trimming pared 2 bases from V and 3 bases from J, leaving 10 bases between. The CDR3 spans 14 residues. The CDR3, as DNA: TGCGCCAGCAGCCAAAGGGTGGGTCACACTGAAGCTTTCTTT. Its protein product is CASSQRVGHTEAFF.

J is TRBJ2-7 and V is TRBV9; 8 nucleotides agree with TRBD2. After removal of 3 bases from V and 2 bases from J, the junction contained 10 bases not matched to a gene. The CDR3 is made up of 16 amino acids. Germline CDR1 reads SGDLS; CDR2 reads YYNGEE. DNA of the CDR3: TGTGCCAGCAGCGCCTCGGGACTAGTGGATACCTACGAGCAGTACTTC. Translated, it gives CASSASGLVDTYEQYF.

The chain joins TRBV4-1 to TRBJ2-1, with 12 nucleotides matching TRBD1. V lost 0 bases and J lost 8; bases outside the gene matches: 5. This CDR3 has 16 amino acids. In germline, CDR1 is MGHRA, CDR2 YSYEKL. Here the CDR3 reads CASSQEIGTGGDEQFF. In DNA, the CDR3 is TGCGCCAGCAGCCAAGAGATTGGGACAGGGGGCGATGAGCAGTTCTTC.

The chain uses TRBV5-8 and TRBJ2-7, with 7 bases lining up with TRBD1. With V trimmed by 1 base and J by 4 bases, 11 bases remained unmatched. This CDR3 spans 16 amino acids. Germline lookup yields CDR1 SGHTS and CDR2 YDEGEE. The CDR3 DNA reads TGTGCCAGCAGCTTGATATGGGAACAGGGGCGATACGAGCAGTACTTC. It yields the protein CASSLIWEQGRYEQYF.